Below, one T cell receptor (beta chain) is given with its context. As yet, its antigen is unknown. Looked up from germline, CDR1 is MNHNY and CDR2 is SVGAGI (reference sequence). V lost 6 bases, J lost 1 base, and 13 bases stayed unmatched. CDR3 length equals 18 residues. The sample is drawn from a study of naive and memory T cell subsets. General study results and limits: A few larger clonotypes appeared in naive repertoires, especially CD8, possibly memory cells re-expressing CD45RA.

Two oligonucleotides, mixed equimolar, formed the beta constant-region primer covering TRBC1 and TRBC2. Ligated cDNA was amplified by four rounds of PCR with nested alpha and beta constant-region primers and SP2. Using its own MiXCR run on the UMI-ligation and nested PCR reads, TCRdb lists one record per CDR3 protein. The sample lists roughly 150,000 distinct CDR3 sequences, about a fifth occurring once. Material for sequencing was naive CD8+ T cells from blood. The source is a human donor in good health. The chain couples TRBV6-6 to TRBJ2-2; 8 bases line up with TRBD1. DNA of the CDR3: TGTGCCAGCAGGGATGAAAAGGGGACAGGATTGAACACCGGGGAGCTGTTTTTT. This encodes CASRDEKGTGLNTGELFF.